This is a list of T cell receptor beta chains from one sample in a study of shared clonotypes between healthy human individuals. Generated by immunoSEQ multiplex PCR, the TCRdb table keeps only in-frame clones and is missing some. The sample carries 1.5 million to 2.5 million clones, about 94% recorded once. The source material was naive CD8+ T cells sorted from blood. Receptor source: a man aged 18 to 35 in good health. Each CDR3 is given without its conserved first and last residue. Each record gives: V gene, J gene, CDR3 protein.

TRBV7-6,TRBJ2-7,ASSSTVAGVDEQY
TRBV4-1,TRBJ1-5,ASSQEGAGGVNQPQH
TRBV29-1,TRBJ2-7,SVEDLGYEQY
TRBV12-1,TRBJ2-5,ASSHTQETQY
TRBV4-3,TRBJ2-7,ASSQGVASYEQY
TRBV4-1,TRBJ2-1,ASSQVGGSYNEQF
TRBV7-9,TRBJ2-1,ASSFLGNEQF
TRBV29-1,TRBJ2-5,SVEELGVGAQY
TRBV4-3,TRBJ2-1,ASSQDEVGPTHNEQF
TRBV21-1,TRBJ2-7,ASSRTPPLLNEQY
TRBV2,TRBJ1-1,ASSQGRYTEAF
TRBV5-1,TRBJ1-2,ASSSPGQGDGYT
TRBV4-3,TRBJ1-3,ASSQEKVGENTIY
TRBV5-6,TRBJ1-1,ASSLEGSLNTEAF
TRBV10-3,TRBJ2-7,AIWDRGQAEQY
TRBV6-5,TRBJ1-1,ASSYSRGEWNTEAF
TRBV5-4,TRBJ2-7,ASSLGRGSTYEQY
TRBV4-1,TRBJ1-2,ASSQAILLPGQDGYT
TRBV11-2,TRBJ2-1,ASSQGSGGPYNEQF
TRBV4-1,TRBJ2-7,ASSQEEGTAYEQY
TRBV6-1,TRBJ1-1,ASTRSPEAF
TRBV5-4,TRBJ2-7,ASSFKGEGYEQY
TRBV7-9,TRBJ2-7,ASSLVGPRRTYEQY
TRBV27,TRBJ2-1,ASSPLGGHEQF
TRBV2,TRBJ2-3,ASSVTDTQY
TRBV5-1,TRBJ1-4,ASSLRGQGSGDEKLF
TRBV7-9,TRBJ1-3,ASSLGGTGYVSGNTIY
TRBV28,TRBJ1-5,ASSFVFQPQH
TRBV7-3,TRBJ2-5,ASSYTTGVSETQY
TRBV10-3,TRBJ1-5,AISESTGGRDQPQH
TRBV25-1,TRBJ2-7,ASSAQGQRYEQY
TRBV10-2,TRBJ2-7,ASSAGGLYEQY
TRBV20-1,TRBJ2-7,SAGREREQY
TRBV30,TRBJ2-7,AWSVGTGVSYEQY
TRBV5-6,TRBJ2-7,ASSLDTSFEKY